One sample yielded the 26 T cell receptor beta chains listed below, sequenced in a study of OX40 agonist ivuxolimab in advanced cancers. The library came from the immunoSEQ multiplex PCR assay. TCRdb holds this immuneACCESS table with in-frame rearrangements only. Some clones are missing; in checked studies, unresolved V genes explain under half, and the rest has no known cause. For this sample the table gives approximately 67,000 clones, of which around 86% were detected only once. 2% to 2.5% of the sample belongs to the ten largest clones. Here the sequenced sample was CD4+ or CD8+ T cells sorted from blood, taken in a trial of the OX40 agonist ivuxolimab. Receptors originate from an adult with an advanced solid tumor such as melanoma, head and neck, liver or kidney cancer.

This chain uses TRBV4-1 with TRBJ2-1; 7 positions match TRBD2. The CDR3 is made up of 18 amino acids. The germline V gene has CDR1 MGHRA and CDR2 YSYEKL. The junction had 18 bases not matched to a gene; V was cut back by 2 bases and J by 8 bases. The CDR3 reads CASSQKRMWTRGVDEQFF. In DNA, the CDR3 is TGCGCCAGCAGCCAAAAACGGATGTGGACTAGAGGTGTGGATGAGCAGTTCTTC.

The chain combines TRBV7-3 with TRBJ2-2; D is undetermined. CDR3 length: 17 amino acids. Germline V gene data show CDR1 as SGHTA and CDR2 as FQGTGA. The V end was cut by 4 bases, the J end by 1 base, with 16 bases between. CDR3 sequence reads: CASSSSARHLNTGELFF. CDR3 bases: TGTGCCAGCAGCTCCTCCGCCCGGCACTTGAACACCGGGGAGCTGTTTTTT.

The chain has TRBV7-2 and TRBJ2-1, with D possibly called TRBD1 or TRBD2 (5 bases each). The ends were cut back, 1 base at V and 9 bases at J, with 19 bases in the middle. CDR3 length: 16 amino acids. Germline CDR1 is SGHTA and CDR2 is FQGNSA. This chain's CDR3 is CASSLEGDIRRSEQFF. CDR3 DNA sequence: TGTGCCAGCAGCTTAGAAGGGGATATTAGGAGGTCTGAGCAGTTCTTC.

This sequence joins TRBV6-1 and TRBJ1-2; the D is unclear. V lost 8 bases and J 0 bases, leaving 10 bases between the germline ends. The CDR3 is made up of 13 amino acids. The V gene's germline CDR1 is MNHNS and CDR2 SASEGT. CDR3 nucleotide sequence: TGTGCCAGCGAAAGGAGTCCTAACTATGGCTACACCTTC. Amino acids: CASERSPNYGYTF.

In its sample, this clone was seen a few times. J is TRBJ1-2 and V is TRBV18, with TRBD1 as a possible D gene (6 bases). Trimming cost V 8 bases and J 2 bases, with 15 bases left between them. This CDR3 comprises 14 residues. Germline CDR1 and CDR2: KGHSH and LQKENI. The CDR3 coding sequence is TGTGCCAGCACAGAACAGGGAACAAACTATGGCTACACCTTC. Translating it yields CASTEQGTNYGYTF.

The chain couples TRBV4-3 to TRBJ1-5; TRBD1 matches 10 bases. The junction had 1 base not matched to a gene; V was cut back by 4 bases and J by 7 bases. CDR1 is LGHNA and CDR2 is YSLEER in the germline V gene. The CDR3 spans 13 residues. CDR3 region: CASSRDRGQPQHF. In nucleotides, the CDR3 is TGCGCCAGCAGCCGGGACAGGGGACAGCCCCAGCATTTT.

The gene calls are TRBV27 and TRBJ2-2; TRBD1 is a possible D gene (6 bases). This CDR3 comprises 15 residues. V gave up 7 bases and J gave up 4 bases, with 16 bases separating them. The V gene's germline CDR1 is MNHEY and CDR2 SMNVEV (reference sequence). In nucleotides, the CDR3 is TGTGCCAGCACCATACAGGGTCCTCCCACCGGGGAGCTGTTTTTT. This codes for CASTIQGPPTGELFF.

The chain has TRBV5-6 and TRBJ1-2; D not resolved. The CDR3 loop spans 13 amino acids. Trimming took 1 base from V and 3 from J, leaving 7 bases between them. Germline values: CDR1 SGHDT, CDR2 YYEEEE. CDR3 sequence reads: CASSLTVDYGYTF. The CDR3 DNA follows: TGTGCCAGCAGCTTGACAGTAGACTATGGCTACACCTTC.

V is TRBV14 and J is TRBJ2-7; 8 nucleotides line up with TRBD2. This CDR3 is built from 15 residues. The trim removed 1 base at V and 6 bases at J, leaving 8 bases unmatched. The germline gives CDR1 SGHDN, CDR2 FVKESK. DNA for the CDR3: TGTGCCAGCAGCCAAGGGGTGAGCGGGAGTCTCGAGCAGTACTTC. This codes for CASSQGVSGSLEQYF.

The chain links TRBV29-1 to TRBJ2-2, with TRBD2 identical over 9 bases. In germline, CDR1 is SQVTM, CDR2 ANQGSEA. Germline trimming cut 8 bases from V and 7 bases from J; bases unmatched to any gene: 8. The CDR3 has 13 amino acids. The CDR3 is CSTLAGGDGELFF. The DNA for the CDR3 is TGCAGCACCCTTGCGGGAGGGGACGGGGAGCTGTTTTTT.

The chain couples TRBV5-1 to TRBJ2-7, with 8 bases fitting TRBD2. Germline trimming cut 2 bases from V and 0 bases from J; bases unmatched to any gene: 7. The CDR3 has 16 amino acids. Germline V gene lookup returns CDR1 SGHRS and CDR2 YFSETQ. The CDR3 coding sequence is TGCGCCAGCAGCTTTTTACAGCGGGAGAGCTCCTACGAGCAGTACTTC. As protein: CASSFLQRESSYEQYF.

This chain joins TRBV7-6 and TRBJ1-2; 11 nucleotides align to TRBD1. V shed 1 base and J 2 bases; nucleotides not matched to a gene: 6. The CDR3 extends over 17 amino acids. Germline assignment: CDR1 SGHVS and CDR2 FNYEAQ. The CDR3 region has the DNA TGTGCCAGCAGCTTAGGATCCGGGACAGGGGGGAACTATGGCTACACCTTC. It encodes CASSLGSGTGGNYGYTF.

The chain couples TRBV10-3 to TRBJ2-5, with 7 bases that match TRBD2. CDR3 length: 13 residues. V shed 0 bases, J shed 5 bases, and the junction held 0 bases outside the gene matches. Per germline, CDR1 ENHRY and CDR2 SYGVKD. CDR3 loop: CAISESGGETQYF. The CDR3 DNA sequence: TGTGCCATCAGTGAGTCGGGAGGGGAGACCCAGTACTTC.

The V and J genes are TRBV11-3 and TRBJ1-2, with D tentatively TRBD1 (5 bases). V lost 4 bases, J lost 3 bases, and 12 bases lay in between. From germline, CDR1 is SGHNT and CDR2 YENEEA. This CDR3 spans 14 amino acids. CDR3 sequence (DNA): TGTGCCAGCAGCTCGGGGACCTCCTACTATGGCTACACCTTC. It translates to CASSSGTSYYGYTF.

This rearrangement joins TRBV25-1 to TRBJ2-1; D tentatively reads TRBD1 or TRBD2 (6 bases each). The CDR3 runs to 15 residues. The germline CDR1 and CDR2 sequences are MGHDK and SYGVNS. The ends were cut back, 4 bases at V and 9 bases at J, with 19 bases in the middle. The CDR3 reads CASSGPRGVMSEQFF. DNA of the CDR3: TGTGCCAGCAGTGGGCCAAGGGGGGTGATGAGTGAGCAGTTCTTC. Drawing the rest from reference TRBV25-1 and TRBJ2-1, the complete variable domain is EADIYQTPRYLVIGTGKKITLECSQTMGHDKMYWYQQDPGMELHLIHYSYGVNSTEKGDLSSESTVSRIRTEHFPLTLESARPSHTSQYLCASSGPRGVMSEQFFGPGTRLTVL.

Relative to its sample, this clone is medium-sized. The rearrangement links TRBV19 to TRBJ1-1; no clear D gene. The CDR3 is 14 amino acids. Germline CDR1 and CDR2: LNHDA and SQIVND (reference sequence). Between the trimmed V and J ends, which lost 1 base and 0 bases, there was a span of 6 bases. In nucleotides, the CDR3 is TGTGCCAGTAGTATAGGGGCAATGAACACTGAAGCTTTCTTT. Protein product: CASSIGAMNTEAFF. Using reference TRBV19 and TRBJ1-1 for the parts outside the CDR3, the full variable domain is DGGITQSPKYLFRKEGQNVTLSCEQNLNHDAMYWYRQDPGQGLRLIYYSQIVNDFQKGDIAEGYSVSREKKESFPLTVTSAQKNPTAFYLCASSIGAMNTEAFFGQGTRLTVV.

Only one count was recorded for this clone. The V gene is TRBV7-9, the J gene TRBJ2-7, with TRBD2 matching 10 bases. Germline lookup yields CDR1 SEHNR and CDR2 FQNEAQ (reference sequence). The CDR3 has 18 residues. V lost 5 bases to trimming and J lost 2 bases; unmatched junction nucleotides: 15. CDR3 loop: CASSPGGTSGVGAYEQYF. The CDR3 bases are TGTGCCAGCAGCCCCGGGGGAACTAGCGGGGTAGGGGCCTACGAGCAGTACTTC.

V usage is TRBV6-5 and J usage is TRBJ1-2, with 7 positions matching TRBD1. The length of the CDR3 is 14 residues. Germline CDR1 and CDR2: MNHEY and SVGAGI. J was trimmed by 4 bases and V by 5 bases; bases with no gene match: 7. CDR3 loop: CASSTQGGGYGYTF. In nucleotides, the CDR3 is TGTGCCAGCAGTACTCAGGGGGGGGGCTATGGCTACACCTTC.

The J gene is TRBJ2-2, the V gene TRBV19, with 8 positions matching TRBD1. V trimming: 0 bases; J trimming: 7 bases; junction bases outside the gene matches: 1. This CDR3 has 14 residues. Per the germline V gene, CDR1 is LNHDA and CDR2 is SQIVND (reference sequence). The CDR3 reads CASSIDTGGGELFF. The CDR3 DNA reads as TGTGCCAGTAGTATAGACACAGGGGGCGGGGAGCTGTTTTTT.

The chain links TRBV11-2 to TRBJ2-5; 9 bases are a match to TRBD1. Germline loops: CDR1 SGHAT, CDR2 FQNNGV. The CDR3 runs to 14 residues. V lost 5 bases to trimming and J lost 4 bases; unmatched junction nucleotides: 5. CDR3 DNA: TGTGCCAGCAGCCCCGCGACAGGGGGAGAGACCCAGTACTTC. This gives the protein CASSPATGGETQYF.

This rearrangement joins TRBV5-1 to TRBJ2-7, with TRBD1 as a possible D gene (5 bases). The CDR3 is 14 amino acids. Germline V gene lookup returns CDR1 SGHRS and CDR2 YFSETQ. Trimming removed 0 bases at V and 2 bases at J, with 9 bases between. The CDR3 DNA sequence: TGCGCCAGCAGCTTGGGTCGGACAACCTACGAGCAGTACTTC. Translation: CASSLGRTTYEQYF.

CDR3 DNA sequence: TGTGCCAGCAGCTTGAACGACAGGGATTGCGAAAAACTGTTTTTT. Translated: CASSLNDRDCEKLFF. The chain employs TRBV5-7 and TRBJ1-4, with 7 bases fitting TRBD1. TRBV5-7 is an ORF, with its function uncertain. The length of the CDR3 is 15 residues. V dropped 1 base and J dropped 8; count of bases not matched to a gene: 8.

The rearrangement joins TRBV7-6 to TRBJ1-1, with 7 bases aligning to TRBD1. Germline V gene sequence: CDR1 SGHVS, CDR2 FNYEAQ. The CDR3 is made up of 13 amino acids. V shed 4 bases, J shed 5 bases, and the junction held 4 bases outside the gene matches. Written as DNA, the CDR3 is TGTGCCAGCAGCTCCAAGGGGGCAACTGAAGCTTTCTTT. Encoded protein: CASSSKGATEAFF.

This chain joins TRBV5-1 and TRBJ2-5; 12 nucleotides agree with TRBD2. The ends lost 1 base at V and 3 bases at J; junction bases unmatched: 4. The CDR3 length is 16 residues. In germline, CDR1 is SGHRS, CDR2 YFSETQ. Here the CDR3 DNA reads TGCGCCAGCAGCTTGTCGGCTAGCGGGAGGGAAGAGACCCAGTACTTC. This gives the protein CASSLSASGREETQYF.

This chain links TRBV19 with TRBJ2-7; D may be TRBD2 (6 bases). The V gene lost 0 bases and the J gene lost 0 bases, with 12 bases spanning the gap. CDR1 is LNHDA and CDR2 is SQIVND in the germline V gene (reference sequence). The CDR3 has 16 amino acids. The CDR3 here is CASSIDGGGSSYEQYF. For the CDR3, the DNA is TGTGCCAGTAGTATAGACGGGGGTGGCAGCTCCTACGAGCAGTACTTC.

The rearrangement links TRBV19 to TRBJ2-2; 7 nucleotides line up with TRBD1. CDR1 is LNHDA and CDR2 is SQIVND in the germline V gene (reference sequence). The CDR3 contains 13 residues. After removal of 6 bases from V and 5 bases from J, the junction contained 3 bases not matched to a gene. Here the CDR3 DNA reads TGTGCCAGTAGGCAACAGGGGACCGGGGAGCTGTTTTTT. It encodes CASRQQGTGELFF.